This TCR beta chain stems from a study of T-cell reconstitution after alpha-beta-depleted transplantation in children. CDR1 is LGHDT, CDR2 YNNKEL, per germline (reference sequence). The CDR3 runs to 15 residues. V was cut by 1 base and J by 2 bases, with 11 bases left in between. TCRbeta library preparation incorporated unique molecular identifiers. MiXCR, run by TCRdb on the PCR reads, gives a single entry per CDR3 protein. The sample holds over 70,000 distinct CDR3 sequences, roughly 8% seen once. This TCR was recovered from a human donor who donated a stem cell graft to a child with congenital amegakaryocytic thrombocytopenia. This chain links TRBV3-1 with TRBJ1-1; no clear D. Source: PBMCs from the stem cell graft donor, taken from the stem cell graft. This CDR3 reads CASSQVPAVNTEAFF. The CDR3 bases are TGTGCCAGCAGCCAAGTCCCCGCGGTCAACACTGAAGCTTTCTTT.